This TCR beta chain was retrieved from a study of T cell responses to AZD1222 COVID-19 vaccine. TCRdb's table, derived via immunoSEQ multiplex PCR, lists solely in-frame clones and lacks some. Of about 170,000 clones listed, around 88% were seen once; the top ten hold 1.1%. For this clone: What it binds is unknown.

Pooling of second doses given at about 4 or about 12 weeks was done. Points from the study as a whole: Mapped onto spike, vaccine-associated CD4 TCRs spanned it and were dominant at 160-218 and 743-854.

Trimming cost V 4 bases and J 7 bases, with 7 bases left between them. CDR3 size: 12 residues. Germline loops: CDR1 MGHRA, CDR2 YSYEKL. The receptor's source is an adult who received the AZD1222 COVID-19 vaccine. The material was peripheral blood, obtained 28 days after the second AZD1222 dose. The chain has TRBV4-1 and TRBJ1-4; D unclear. CDR3 in amino acids: CASSLSGEKLFF. The CDR3 DNA reads TGCGCCAGCAGCCTTAGCGGTGAAAAACTGTTTTTT.